Listed here are 23 T cell receptor beta chains from one sample, sequenced in a study of T-cell reconstitution after alpha-beta-depleted transplantation in children. It was with unique molecular identifiers that the TCRbeta library was prepared. TCRdb re-analysed the PCR reads in MiXCR, keeping a single row per CDR3 protein. This table has about 980,000 distinct CDR3 sequences, about 26% appearing once. Source: PBMCs, mostly from graft donor cells, taken 360 days after TCRalphabeta/CD19-depleted stem cell transplant. The receptors were gathered from a boy under two years old who had a stem cell transplant for SCID, so the T cells may come from the graft donor.

This clonotype has more than one count but fewer than ten. The chain employs TRBV4-1 and TRBJ1-4; D might be TRBD1 (5 bases). The germline V and J ends were trimmed by 2 bases and 5 bases, with 9 bases remaining between them. Germline V gives CDR1 MGHRA, CDR2 YSYEKL. The length of the CDR3 is 14 residues. CDR3 bases: TGCGCCAGCAGCCAACGGTGGGGGAATGAAAAACTGTTTTTT. As protein: CASSQRWGNEKLFF.

This clonotype was recorded a few times. The chain joins TRBV10-1 to TRBJ2-5, with D perhaps matching TRBD1 or TRBD2 (6 bases each). V was shortened by 0 bases and J by 5 bases, with 16 bases between the two germline ends. Germline V gives CDR1 WNHNN, CDR2 SYGVQD (reference sequence). The CDR3 runs to 16 residues. CDR3 coding DNA: TGCGCCAGCAGTGAGTCATTCTCCGGGGGCAAGGAGACCCAGTACTTC. This encodes CASSESFSGGKETQYF.

This clonotype has ten or more counts. V and J are TRBV7-3 and TRBJ2-3, with TRBD2 matching 8 bases. J was trimmed by 3 bases and V by 1 base; bases with no gene match: 6. There are 16 residues in the CDR3. Germline V gene sequence: CDR1 SGHTA, CDR2 FQGTGA. The CDR3 sequence is CASSLNPGTRTDTQYF. The CDR3 region has the DNA TGTGCCAGCAGCTTAAATCCCGGGACTAGGACAGATACGCAGTATTTT. The full variable domain, rest sourced from reference TRBV7-3 and TRBJ2-3, is GAGVSQTPSNKVTEKGKYVELRCDPISGHTALYWYRQSLGQGPEFLIYFQGTGAADDSGLPNDRFFAVRPEGSVSTLKIQRTERGDSAVYLCASSLNPGTRTDTQYFGPGTRLTVL.

The CDR3 sequence is CASSLTDKGSYEQYF. The CDR3 bases are TGTGCCAGCAGCTTAACCGATAAGGGCTCCTACGAGCAGTACTTC. The rearrangement links TRBV7-6 to TRBJ2-7, with D hard to call. The CDR3 runs to 15 residues. Germline V gene sequence: CDR1 SGHVS, CDR2 FNYEAQ. The V and J ends lost 2 bases and 0 bases respectively, with 11 bases between them.

This clonotype was counted between two and nine times. The rearrangement links TRBV4-3 to TRBJ1-5; 9 bases are a match to TRBD1. The CDR3 length is 17 residues. After removal of 0 bases from V and 6 bases from J, the junction contained 9 bases not matched to a gene. From germline, CDR1 is LGHNA and CDR2 YSLEER. CDR3 sequence: CASSQDAYGTGTQPQHF. In nucleotides, the CDR3 is TGCGCCAGCAGCCAAGACGCTTACGGGACAGGGACTCAGCCCCAGCATTTT.

The chain joins TRBV12-3 or TRBV12-4 to TRBJ2-7, with TRBD1 matching 11 bases. The CDR3 loop spans 14 amino acids. J gave up 5 bases and V 6 bases, and 6 bases lay outside the gene matches. CDR3 DNA: TGTGCCAGCAGCCGGACAGGGGGCACCGACGAGCAGTACTTC. This encodes CASSRTGGTDEQYF.

Only a few counts were recorded for this clonotype. The chain joins TRBV12-3 or TRBV12-4 to TRBJ2-7; 7 bases are a match to TRBD1. V shed 1 base, J shed 5 bases, and the junction held 5 bases outside the gene matches. This CDR3 contains 14 residues. The CDR3: CASSLGEGADEQYF. DNA of the CDR3: TGTGCCAGCAGTTTAGGTGAGGGGGCTGACGAGCAGTACTTC.

The chain links TRBV12-3 or TRBV12-4 to TRBJ2-2; a possible D gene is TRBD1 (6 bases). This CDR3 is 15 amino acids long. V lost 6 bases, J lost 4 bases, and 15 bases lay in between. CDR3 loop: CASSSTTGTTGELFF. CDR3 sequence (DNA): TGTGCCAGCAGCTCGACTACAGGGACCACCGGGGAGCTGTTTTTT.

There are a few counts of this clonotype. V usage is TRBV7-2 and J usage is TRBJ1-2, with D uncertain. Germline V gene data show CDR1 as SGHTA and CDR2 as FQGNSA. Trimming shortened V by 5 bases and J by 0 bases, and 13 bases separated the two germline ends. This CDR3 is built from 15 residues. Written as DNA, the CDR3 is TGTGCCAGCAGCCGGCCCGAGAGAACTAACTATGGCTACACCTTC. Translating gives CASSRPERTNYGYTF.

The chain employs TRBV5-1 and TRBJ2-1, with D tentatively TRBD1 (6 bases). The germline CDR1 and CDR2 sequences are SGHRS and YFSETQ. The CDR3 is 15 residues long. Trimming took off 9 bases at V and 5 bases at J, with 21 bases between the two ends. Here the CDR3 DNA reads TGCGCCACCCAAAACAGGGCGAAGCATAACAATGAGCAGTTCTTC. It codes for CATQNRAKHNNEQFF.

The chain has TRBV15 and TRBJ2-1; no clear D gene. CDR1 is LNHNV and CDR2 is YYDKDF in the germline V gene (reference sequence). The CDR3 totals 15 residues. Trimming cost V 0 bases and J 15 bases, with 21 bases left between them. The CDR3 protein is CATSREPYAQTSLFF. The CDR3 bases are TGTGCCACCAGCAGAGAACCCTACGCCCAAACATCATTGTTCTTC.

The V and J genes are TRBV29-1 and TRBJ2-7; unclear D gene. The CDR3 runs 14 residues. V lost 4 bases and J lost 0, with 13 bases in between. Germline-derived CDR1 and CDR2 are SQVTM and ANQGSEA. The CDR3 region has the DNA TGCAGCGTTGTTGTCATCCCGAGCTCCTACGAGCAGTACTTC. Protein product: CSVVVIPSSYEQYF.

The chain links TRBV7-9 to TRBJ1-1, with unresolved D. The V and J ends lost 5 bases and 2 bases respectively, with 15 bases between them. CDR1 is SEHNR, CDR2 FQNEAQ, per germline (reference sequence). This CDR3 is 15 amino acids long. CDR3 sequence: CASSEKPLDNTEAFF. The CDR3 DNA reads as TGTGCCAGCAGCGAAAAACCGTTGGACAACACTGAAGCTTTCTTT. Filled out from reference TRBV7-9 and TRBJ1-1, the complete variable domain reads DTGVSQNPRHKITKRGQNVTFRCDPISEHNRLYWYRQTLGQGPEFLTYFQNEAQLEKSRLLSDRFSAERPKGSFSTLEIQRTEQGDSAMYLCASSEKPLDNTEAFFGQGTRLTVV.

The chain employs TRBV6-2 or TRBV6-3 and TRBJ2-7; D uncertain. Germline V gene sequence: CDR1 MNHEY, CDR2 SVGEGT. The CDR3 is made up of 13 amino acids. V was trimmed by 4 bases and J by 2 bases, leaving 9 bases between them. The CDR3 is CASSFLVPYEQYF. CDR3 nucleotide sequence: TGTGCCAGCAGTTTCCTCGTGCCCTACGAGCAGTACTTC.

This clonotype has just a few counts. The V call is TRBV18, the J call TRBJ1-2; 9 nucleotides align to TRBD1. Germline assignment: CDR1 KGHSH and CDR2 LQKENI. The V and J ends lost 6 bases and 2 bases, in that order; junction bases with no gene match: 4. The CDR3 runs to 14 residues. CDR3 sequence: CASSHGQGNYGYTF. The DNA of the CDR3 is TGTGCCAGCTCCCACGGACAGGGGAACTATGGCTACACCTTC.

This clonotype was counted only a few times. This chain links TRBV6-1 with TRBJ1-3; a weak D match, TRBD1 (5 bases). Germline V CDR1 and CDR2: MNHNS, SASEGT. V was trimmed by 6 bases and J by 4 bases, leaving 13 bases between them. This CDR3 is 14 amino acids long. In DNA, the CDR3 is TGTGCCAGCAGCCGGGATGGGACGGGAAACACCATATATTTT. It codes for CASSRDGTGNTIYF.

This clonotype was recorded a few times. The chain employs TRBV5-5 and TRBJ1-2; D is ambiguous. The CDR3 covers 13 residues. Germline V lookup: CDR1 SGHKS, CDR2 YYEKEE (reference sequence). Trimming stripped 0 bases from V and 11 bases from J, with 14 bases between. DNA for the CDR3: TGTGCCAGCAGCTTGGAGGCAGGTCGGAGGTACACCTTC. Encoded protein: CASSLEAGRRYTF. The full variable domain, in which reference TRBV5-5 and TRBJ1-2 provide the parts outside the CDR3, is DAGVTQSPTHLIKTRGQQVTLRCSPISGHKSVSWYQQVLGQGPQFIFQYYEKEERGRGNFPDRFSARQFPNYSSELNVNALLLGDSALYLCASSLEAGRRYTFGSGTRLTVV.

V usage is TRBV12-3 or TRBV12-4 and J usage is TRBJ1-4; TRBD1 agrees at 7 bases. The CDR3 consists of 16 residues. Trimming cost V 1 base and J 1 base; bases outside gene matches: 3. The CDR3 DNA is TGTGCCAGCAGTTTAGTAGGGGACAGAACTAATGAAAAACTGTTTTTT. Its translation is CASSLVGDRTNEKLFF.

A single count supports this clonotype. The chain joins TRBV5-1 to TRBJ2-1; 7 bases align to TRBD2. Losses at the gene ends were 4 bases for V and 4 bases for J; bases not matched to a gene: 8. This CDR3 is 15 amino acids long. The germline V gene encodes CDR1 SGHRS and CDR2 YFSETQ. The CDR3 coding sequence is TGCGCCAGCAGCGCCGTGGGGGGGACTTACAATGAGCAGTTCTTC. Translation gives CASSAVGGTYNEQFF.

This chain uses TRBV20-1 with TRBJ2-1, with D perhaps being TRBD1 or TRBD2 (7 bases each). Per the germline V gene, CDR1 is DFQATT and CDR2 is SNEGSKA (reference sequence). Trimming removed 6 bases at V and 9 bases at J, with 15 bases between. The CDR3 is made up of 12 amino acids. CDR3 DNA: TGCAGTGCGCCACAGGGGAGGGGTGAGCAGTTCTTC. Encoded protein: CSAPQGRGEQFF.

The chain links TRBV7-3 to TRBJ2-1, with D tentatively TRBD1 (6 bases). The CDR3 consists of 19 residues. In germline, CDR1 is SGHTA, CDR2 FQGTGA. The V end was cut by 5 bases, the J end by 0 bases, with 23 bases between. The CDR3 here is CASSPLGGERSRSYNEQFF. The CDR3, as DNA: TGTGCCAGCAGCCCATTAGGGGGAGAGCGGTCCCGCTCCTACAATGAGCAGTTCTTC.

The count of this clonotype is one. The chain uses TRBV10-3 and TRBJ1-2; D possibly corresponds to TRBD1 (5 bases). The germline CDR1 and CDR2 sequences are ENHRY and SYGVKD. This CDR3 is built from 12 residues. The V and J ends lost 3 bases and 6 bases respectively, with 8 bases between them. The CDR3 sequence: CAISDWGDGYTF. For the CDR3, the DNA is TGTGCCATCAGTGATTGGGGGGATGGCTACACCTTC.

The chain is built from TRBV3-1 and TRBJ2-1, with 11 bases fitting TRBD2. Germline assignment: CDR1 LGHDT and CDR2 YNNKEL (reference sequence). Trimming removed 0 bases from V and 4 bases from J; junction bases left unmatched: 11. The CDR3 is made up of 19 amino acids. The CDR3 sequence is CASSQDGLAGGGSYNEQFF. CDR3 coding DNA: TGTGCCAGCAGCCAAGACGGGCTAGCGGGGGGCGGGAGTTACAATGAGCAGTTCTTC.